The clone carrying this T cell receptor beta chain showed up just a few times. Its antigen is still unknown. The data were taken from a study of memory CD4+ T cells and cytomegalovirus serostatus. Study-level points and caveats: Suggested: most of the CMV-linked TCR signature lies in CD4+ memory cells. CD4+ memory repertoires contained about 40% of the roughly 160 reported CMV TCRbeta sequences. A US-trained random forest predicted CMV serostatus with median AUC around 0.9.

The assay was immunoSEQ multiplex PCR, and TCRdb's table has in-frame clones only and misses some. The table has 45,000 to 65,000 clones, about three quarters seen once. Single viable CD3+CD4+CD8-CD45RO+ cells were sorted as the memory CD4+ T cells. CD4+ T cells were isolated by positive magnetic selection. The ends were cut back, 5 bases at V and 4 bases at J, with 17 bases in the middle. CDR3 size: 15 residues. Germline-derived CDR1 and CDR2 are SGHNT and YENEEA. The chain has TRBV11-3 and TRBJ1-2; D unresolved. Material: memory CD4+ T cells from blood. The TCR sequence derives from an adult in good health and CMV-seropositive. The CDR3 DNA follows: TGTGCCAGCAGCCGCCTAACAGCCGTTTGCTATGGCTACACCTTC. It yields the protein CASSRLTAVCYGYTF.